This TCR beta chain was sequenced for a study of blood T cell repertoires in COVID-19. Whole-study context: Samples representing acute and convalescent COVID-19 were sourced from the United States, Italy and Spain. PBMCs, B-cell-depleted T cells, or T cells provided the cDNA or gDNA that made up the material.

Per the study methods: Researchers report that nucleated cell counts were estimated from reference gene primer amplification. Measured with immunoSEQ multiplex PCR; TCRdb has only the in-frame clones, and not every one. D and trimming come from the DNA, and the V and J calls and clone size come from that table. This table has over 150,000 clones, 90% to 95% appearing once. The CDR3 totals 14 residues. The sequenced material came from peripheral blood. The TCR sequence derives from a man between 45 and 60 years old with acute or convalescent COVID-19. The genes are TRBV12-2 and TRBJ2-1; the D call of TRBD2 is as the table states it, not checked on the DNA. TRBV12-2 counts as a pseudogene. The CDR3 spells CASRQSGAYNEQFF. The CDR3 DNA sequence: TGTGCAAGTCGCCAGTCCGGGGCCTACAATGAGCAGTTCTTC.